One and the same sample provided the 29 T cell receptor beta chains below, sequenced in a study of T cell responses to AZD1222 COVID-19 vaccine. Method: immunoSEQ multiplex PCR; TCRdb's copy keeps in-frame clones and lacks some. This sample has fewer than 65,000 clones, with about 79% found just once. This sample comprised peripheral blood, obtained on day 0 of AZD1222 vaccination. Source of these receptors: an adult in good health.

The rearrangement joins TRBV5-8 to TRBJ1-2, with D tentatively TRBD1 (5 bases). CDR1 and CDR2 from the germline V gene are SGHTS and YDEGEE. V was shortened by 2 bases and J by 4 bases, with 15 bases between the two germline ends. CDR3 length equals 15 residues. In DNA form, the CDR3 reads TGTGCCAGCAGCTTACCGGGGCTAGATGGCTATGGCTACACCTTC. Translation: CASSLPGLDGYGYTF. Combining the CDR3 with reference TRBV5-8 and TRBJ1-2 gives the whole variable domain EAGVTQSPTHLIKTRGQQATLRCSPISGHTSVYWYQQALGLGLQFLLWYDEGEERNRGNFPPRFSGRQFPNYSSELNVNALELEDSALYLCASSLPGLDGYGYTFGSGTRLTVV.

The CDR3 DNA follows: TGTGCCAGCAGCCAAGGGGGGCCTGATGAAAAACTGTTTTTT. It codes for CASSQGGPDEKLFF. The chain recombines TRBV3-1 (or the pseudogene TRBV3-2) with TRBJ1-4; tentatively, D is TRBD1 (6 bases). CDR1 and CDR2 (germline): LGHDT, YNNKEL (reference sequence). This CDR3 has 14 amino acids. The V end was cut by 1 base, the J end by 6 bases, with 9 bases between.

The chain links TRBV5-4 to TRBJ1-6; no clear D gene. This CDR3 has 16 amino acids. With 2 bases removed from V and 7 bases from J, the gap between germline ends came to 16 bases. Germline assignment: CDR1 SGHNT and CDR2 YYREEE (reference sequence). The CDR3 nucleotides are TGTGCCAGCAGCTTTCTCCATCCGGCGAGGAATTCACCCCTCCACTTT. Translating it yields CASSFLHPARNSPLHF.

The CDR3 DNA reads TGTGCCAGCAGCTTAGGTTGGGGTCCTTCCTACGAGCAGTACTTC. It encodes CASSLGWGPSYEQYF. V is TRBV11-2 and J is TRBJ2-7; D uncertain. V dropped 1 base and J dropped 1 base, with 11 bases sitting between them. The CDR3 runs 15 residues. In germline, CDR1 is SGHAT, CDR2 FQNNGV.

The CDR3 DNA follows: TGTGCCAGCAGCGCGGGGACAGCTGAAGCTTTCTTT. This encodes CASSAGTAEAFF. The chain combines TRBV9 with TRBJ1-1, with TRBD1 matching 7 bases. The CDR3 spans 12 residues. J gave up 6 bases and V 3 bases, and 2 bases lay outside the gene matches. Germline V gene lookup returns CDR1 SGDLS and CDR2 YYNGEE.

The chain is built from TRBV6-5 and TRBJ1-2, with D perhaps matching TRBD1 (5 bases). This CDR3 is built from 14 residues. Germline assignment: CDR1 MNHEY and CDR2 SVGAGI. V lost 5 bases, J lost 4 bases, and 14 bases lay in between. This CDR3 is CASSPGTGVYGYTF. The CDR3 DNA is TGTGCCAGCAGTCCAGGGACCGGCGTCTATGGCTACACCTTC.

The chain links TRBV9 to TRBJ1-6; 7 nucleotides align to TRBD1. Looked up from germline, CDR1 is SGDLS and CDR2 is YYNGEE. The CDR3 totals 16 residues. V lost 4 bases and J lost 10; bases outside the gene matches: 14. The CDR3 region has the DNA TGTGCCAGCAGCCCGGATCCCACAGGGGAAAACTCACCCCTCCACTTT. This encodes CASSPDPTGENSPLHF.

The chain combines TRBV28 with TRBJ1-2; D unclear. V was pared by 3 bases and J by 4 bases, with 12 bases between. The CDR3 is made up of 14 amino acids. In germline, CDR1 is MDHEN, CDR2 SYDVKM. CDR3 DNA: TGTGCCAGCAGTTTTCTCCCTTCGACCTATGGCTACACCTTC. It encodes CASSFLPSTYGYTF.

The CDR3: CASRSQGRGTEAFF. For the CDR3, the DNA is TGTGCCAGCAGGTCACAGGGACGAGGCACTGAAGCTTTCTTT. This chain connects TRBV27 to TRBJ1-1; perhaps TRBD1 as D (6 bases). Between the trimmed V and J ends, which lost 6 bases and 4 bases, there was a span of 15 bases. This CDR3 is built from 14 residues. The germline V gene has CDR1 MNHEY and CDR2 SMNVEV (reference sequence).

V and J are TRBV27 and TRBJ2-1, with TRBD1 matching over 8 bases. Per germline, CDR1 MNHEY and CDR2 SMNVEV (reference sequence). The CDR3 covers 16 residues. Trimming took 6 bases from V and 8 from J; bases not matched to a gene: 15. Here the CDR3 DNA reads TGTGCCAGCAGCAATCCAGGACAGGGTTGGCGGGATGAGCAGTTCTTC. This codes for CASSNPGQGWRDEQFF.

CDR3 in amino acids: CASSQAGTAHGYTF. For the CDR3, the DNA is TGTGCCAGCAGCCAGGCCGGGACCGCTCATGGCTACACCTTC. J is TRBJ1-2 and V is TRBV4-2; perhaps TRBD1 as D (5 bases). The V end was cut by 3 bases, the J end by 6 bases, with 14 bases between. The CDR3 loop spans 14 amino acids. Germline V gene lookup returns CDR1 LGHNA and CDR2 YNFKEQ.

This chain joins TRBV23-1 and TRBJ2-5, with D tentatively TRBD1 (5 bases). TRBV23-1 is sorted into the ORF group, with uncertain function. The CDR3 length is 14 residues. Trimming left V 8 bases short and J 5 bases short, with 18 bases between. CDR3 sequence: CASSFQGQWETQYF. The CDR3, as DNA: TGCGCCAGCTCCTTCCAGGGTCAATGGGAGACCCAGTACTTC.

The genes are TRBV18 and TRBJ2-5, with 7 bases lining up with TRBD2. The ends lost 2 bases at V and 4 bases at J; junction bases unmatched: 7. The CDR3 sequence is 15 residues long. Looked up from germline, CDR1 is KGHSH and CDR2 is LQKENI. CDR3: CASSPGSGRAETQYF. The CDR3 DNA is TGTGCCAGCTCACCAGGCTCAGGGAGGGCAGAGACCCAGTACTTC.

The chain is built from TRBV14 and TRBJ1-2; no clear D. The ends were cut back, 5 bases at V and 4 bases at J, with 11 bases in the middle. Per the germline V gene, CDR1 is SGHDN and CDR2 is FVKESK. This CDR3 is built from 13 residues. The CDR3 here is CASSSDISYGYTF. In DNA form, the CDR3 reads TGTGCCAGCAGCTCCGATATTAGCTATGGCTACACCTTC.

This clone was picked up one time. V and J are TRBV4-1 and TRBJ2-1, with D perhaps matching TRBD2 (6 bases). Looked up from germline, CDR1 is MGHRA and CDR2 is YSYEKL. The CDR3 contains 12 residues. The V gene lost 10 bases and the J gene lost 5 bases, with 12 bases spanning the gap. The CDR3 sequence: CATRDWDNEQFF. DNA for the CDR3: TGCGCCACCCGGGACTGGGACAATGAGCAGTTCTTC.

The rearrangement links TRBV6-2 or TRBV6-3 to TRBJ1-1, with TRBD1 matching 7 bases. Germline CDR1 MNHEY, CDR2 SVGEGT. This CDR3 is 14 amino acids long. V trimming: 4 bases; J trimming: 1 base; junction bases outside the gene matches: 3. The CDR3 loop is CASSSRQGNTEAFF. Written as DNA, the CDR3 is TGTGCCAGCAGTTCGCGACAGGGGAACACTGAAGCTTTCTTT.

This chain uses TRBV5-1 with TRBJ2-3, with D maybe TRBD2 (6 bases). This CDR3 contains 17 residues. Looked up from germline, CDR1 is SGHRS and CDR2 is YFSETQ. The V end lost 0 bases, the J end lost 2 bases, and 16 bases lay between the germline ends. As DNA, the CDR3 is TGCGCCAGCAGCTTGGCCGATCAGCGGGCCCCCACAGATACGCAGTATTTT. This gives the protein CASSLADQRAPTDTQYF.

The V gene is TRBV11-3, the J gene TRBJ2-7; D is ambiguous. This CDR3 contains 14 residues. From germline, CDR1 is SGHNT and CDR2 YENEEA. Trimming removed 1 base from V and 4 bases from J, with 11 bases in between. The CDR3: CASSLGGNMYEQYF. CDR3 coding DNA: TGTGCCAGCAGCTTAGGTGGGAACATGTACGAGCAGTACTTC.

This clone was seen only once. The rearrangement links TRBV10-3 to TRBJ2-5; TRBD1 matches at 9 bases. Germline lookup yields CDR1 ENHRY and CDR2 SYGVKD. V shed 6 bases and J 2 bases; nucleotides not matched to a gene: 4. The length of the CDR3 is 14 residues. CDR3 nucleotide sequence: TGTGCCATCAGCACGGACAGGGGACAAGAGACCCAGTACTTC. Translation: CAISTDRGQETQYF.

V usage is TRBV2 and J usage is TRBJ1-2; the match to TRBD1 covers 9 bases. The CDR3 contains 15 residues. Germline loops: CDR1 SNHLY, CDR2 FYNNEI. V lost 4 bases, J lost 5 bases, and 8 bases stayed unmatched. Written as DNA, the CDR3 is TGTGCCAGCAGTGCAGTCTGGACAGGGGTTTATGGCTACACCTTC. Its translation: CASSAVWTGVYGYTF.

The chain links TRBV9 to TRBJ1-4; D is possibly TRBD1 (5 bases). V was trimmed by 4 bases and J by 2 bases, leaving 12 bases between them. Germline CDR1 reads SGDLS; CDR2 reads YYNGEE. This CDR3 has 15 residues. As DNA, the CDR3 is TGTGCCAGCAGCCCAAAGGGGACGACTAATGAAAAACTGTTTTTT. It codes for CASSPKGTTNEKLFF. Based on the CDR3 plus reference TRBV9 and TRBJ1-4, the full variable domain is DSGVTQTPKHLITATGQRVTLRCSPRSGDLSVYWYQQSLDQGLQFLIQYYNGEERAKGNILERFSAQQFPDLHSELNLSSLELGDSALYFCASSPKGTTNEKLFFGSGTQLSVL.

This clone has a handful of counts. This chain links TRBV6-5 with TRBJ1-5; 9 bases line up with TRBD1. V shed 6 bases, J shed 4 bases, and the junction held 7 bases outside the gene matches. This CDR3 contains 15 residues. Germline V gives CDR1 MNHEY, CDR2 SVGAGI. The CDR3 loop is CASSVHRGPNQPQHF. The CDR3 DNA follows: TGTGCCAGCAGCGTCCACAGGGGGCCAAATCAGCCCCAGCATTTT.

The rearrangement links TRBV7-2 to TRBJ1-1; 9 nucleotides align to TRBD1. The junction had 9 bases not matched to a gene; V was cut back by 5 bases and J by 8 bases. CDR3 size: 14 residues. Germline values: CDR1 SGHTA, CDR2 FQGNSA. The CDR3 sequence is CASSLRQGGREAFF. The CDR3 region has the DNA TGTGCCAGCAGCCTCAGACAGGGGGGGAGAGAAGCTTTCTTT.

This chain joins TRBV14 and TRBJ1-1; 7 nucleotides align to TRBD1. J lost 0 bases, V lost 2 bases, and 3 bases had no gene match. The germline CDR1 and CDR2 sequences are SGHDN and FVKESK. The CDR3 runs 15 residues. The CDR3 DNA reads TGTGCCAGCAGCCAACAGACAGGGTTGAACACTGAAGCTTTCTTT. Residues: CASSQQTGLNTEAFF.

The V call is TRBV7-2, the J call TRBJ2-5; D tentatively reads TRBD1 or TRBD2 (5 bases each). CDR3 length equals 14 residues. CDR1 and CDR2 from the germline V gene are SGHTA and FQGNSA. V was trimmed by 3 bases and J by 4 bases, leaving 12 bases between them. CDR3 DNA: TGTGCCAGCAGCTTGATGGGACCACCAGAGACCCAGTACTTC. Translating gives CASSLMGPPETQYF.

The chain recombines TRBV19 with TRBJ2-3; D not resolved. The CDR3 contains 13 residues. Trimming removed 4 bases at V and 0 bases at J, with 5 bases between. CDR1 is LNHDA, CDR2 SQIVND, per germline (reference sequence). The CDR3 reads CASSNASTDTQYF. The CDR3 DNA reads as TGTGCCAGTAGTAACGCGAGCACAGATACGCAGTATTTT.

This clone was picked up one time. The chain employs TRBV5-1 and TRBJ2-5; D possibly corresponds to TRBD1 (6 bases). The CDR3 runs 15 residues. The germline CDR1 and CDR2 sequences are SGHRS and YFSETQ. The V end was cut by 3 bases, the J end by 5 bases, with 17 bases between. CDR3 region: CASSYPGGRRETQYF. CDR3 sequence (DNA): TGCGCCAGCAGCTACCCTGGGGGCCGTCGGGAGACCCAGTACTTC.

This rearrangement joins TRBV5-1 to TRBJ1-2, with D unclear. Trimming pared 5 bases from V and 6 bases from J, leaving 14 bases between. From germline, CDR1 is SGHRS and CDR2 YFSETQ. This CDR3 spans 13 amino acids. The CDR3 nucleotides read TGCGCCAGCAGTGAGGGTAATGGGGATGGCTACACCTTC. It yields the protein CASSEGNGDGYTF.

The chain carries TRBV6-2 or TRBV6-3 and TRBJ2-3; 14 bases are a match to TRBD2. Per germline, CDR1 MNHEY and CDR2 SVGEGT. Unmatched junction bases numbered 10, after V lost 0 bases and J lost 5 bases. The CDR3 loop spans 19 amino acids. The CDR3 DNA follows: TGTGCCAGCAGTTACTCTACGGGACTAGCGGGAGAAGTGGGAGATACGCAGTATTTT. Translating gives CASSYSTGLAGEVGDTQYF.